What follows is one T cell receptor (beta chain) and its context. The entry originates in a study of T cell changes during pregnancy in multiple sclerosis. This table comes from immunoSEQ multiplex PCR, and its TCRdb copy is limited to in-frame clones, with some not included. This table holds about 40,000 clones, approximately 94% found once. The sample in question was peripheral blood, obtained before pregnancy. This sequence was found in a female donor with multiple sclerosis, enrolled in a pregnancy study.

CDR3 sequence: CAWTPLLAGEYTDTQYF. The CDR3 DNA reads TGTGCCTGGACCCCTCTACTAGCGGGAGAGTACACAGATACGCAGTATTTT. The chain couples TRBV30 to TRBJ2-3; 11 bases agree with TRBD2. Germline trimming cut 4 bases from V and 2 bases from J; bases unmatched to any gene: 11. In germline, CDR1 is GTSNPN, CDR2 SVGIG (reference sequence). The CDR3 sequence is 17 residues long. Combining the CDR3 with reference TRBV30 and TRBJ2-3 gives the whole variable domain SQTIHQWPATLVQPVGSPLSLECTVEGTSNPNLYWYRQAAGRGLQLLFYSVGIGQISSEVPQNLSASRPQDRQFILSSKKLLLSDSGFYLCAWTPLLAGEYTDTQYFGPGTRLTVL.